Described below is a single T cell receptor (beta chain) sequence and its context. Its target is unknown. This sample is part of a study of identifying expanded T cells in peripheral blood. Study findings and constraints: Across healthy donors, higher total template counts meant significantly greater roughly two-week count variance. Around 1.2 clones differed between technical replicates, versus approximately 16 and 20 over time.

Produced via immunoSEQ multiplex PCR; TCRdb's table is partial and in-frame only. The sample contains about 50,000 clones, less than 85% of which appear only once. During the collection period, no donor immune events like infections were recorded. The sequence came from a person aged 18-70 years in good health. Sequencing input: blood.

For the CDR3, the DNA is TGTGCCAGCTCCAGACCCACCCCCTCCAATGAGCAGTTCTTC. It yields the protein CASSRPTPSNEQFF. The chain joins TRBV7-2 to TRBJ2-1; D is unresolved. CDR1 and CDR2 from the germline V gene are SGHTA and FQGNSA. Trimming removed 8 bases from V and 6 bases from J, with 17 bases in between. This CDR3 has 14 amino acids.